This TCR beta chain was obtained from a study of T cell responses to AZD1222 COVID-19 vaccine. Data came from immunoSEQ multiplex PCR; TCRdb stores just in-frame clones and leaves some out. The sample has 150,000 or so clones; about 91% are singletons. Sample: peripheral blood, taken on day 0 of AZD1222 vaccination. The clonotype originates from an adult in good health.

In DNA form, the CDR3 reads TGTGCCAGCCTGGGGGTGAACACTGAAGCTTTCTTT. As protein: CASLGVNTEAFF. The genes are TRBV6-6 and TRBJ1-1; D might be TRBD1 (5 bases). Trimming took 8 bases from V and 0 from J, leaving 7 bases between them. CDR3 length equals 12 residues. Looked up from germline, CDR1 is MNHNY and CDR2 is SVGAGI (reference sequence).